This passage covers 9 T cell receptor beta chains from one sample sequenced in a study of blood T cell repertoires in COVID-19. Some clones are missing from TCRdb's copy, which holds only in-frame ones; the method was immunoSEQ multiplex PCR. The table has 90,000 to 130,000 clones, about 85% seen once; the top ten hold around 4.9%. Sequenced: peripheral blood. Receptors were obtained from a human donor in a cohort sampled during active COVID-19.

J is TRBJ1-4 and V is TRBV9; D gene uncertain. The CDR3 extends over 15 amino acids. Between the trimmed V and J ends, which lost 4 bases and 0 bases, there was a span of 10 bases. The germline CDR1 and CDR2 sequences are SGDLS and YYNGEE. This CDR3 reads CASSPQVATNEKLFF. The CDR3 DNA follows: TGTGCCAGCAGCCCCCAGGTTGCAACTAATGAAAAACTGTTTTTT.

The gene calls are TRBV4-1 and TRBJ1-2, with D perhaps matching TRBD1 (6 bases). V lost 0 bases and J 7 bases, leaving 12 bases between the germline ends. Germline V CDR1 and CDR2: MGHRA, YSYEKL. The CDR3 totals 14 residues. The CDR3 protein is CASSQDFTGPGYTF. Here the CDR3 DNA reads TGCGCCAGCAGCCAAGATTTTACAGGGCCTGGCTACACCTTC.

This chain connects TRBV16 to TRBJ1-1; the match to TRBD1 covers 7 bases. Trimming took 4 bases from V and 3 from J; bases not matched to a gene: 5. In germline, CDR1 is KGHSY, CDR2 FQNENV. The CDR3 is 14 residues long. The CDR3 DNA reads as TGTGCCAGCAGCCGGACAGGTCGAGACACTGAAGCTTTCTTT. It is translated as CASSRTGRDTEAFF.

This chain links TRBV30 with TRBJ2-2; 10 bases align to TRBD1. Trimming removed 7 bases from V and 4 bases from J; junction bases left unmatched: 6. The CDR3 is 14 amino acids. Germline V lookup: CDR1 GTSNPN, CDR2 SVGIG (reference sequence). DNA for the CDR3: TGTGCCTCACGGACAGGGGGGGGCACCGGGGAGCTGTTTTTT. This codes for CASRTGGGTGELFF.

The rearrangement uses TRBV7-2 and TRBJ2-7; possibly TRBD1 for D (6 bases). The germline V gene encodes CDR1 SGHTA and CDR2 FQGNSA. This CDR3 is 15 amino acids long. The V end lost 5 bases, the J end lost 2 bases, and 16 bases lay between the germline ends. The CDR3 protein is CASSPQPPGAYEQYF. The CDR3 nucleotides are TGTGCCAGCAGCCCCCAGCCCCCAGGGGCCTACGAGCAGTACTTC.

The chain combines TRBV2 with TRBJ1-5; 8 bases map to TRBD1. The CDR3 has 14 residues. Trimming cost V 5 bases and J 5 bases; bases outside gene matches: 5. Per germline, CDR1 SNHLY and CDR2 FYNNEI. CDR3 DNA: TGTGCCAGCAGTAACCAGGGGGCGGATCAGCCCCAGCATTTT. This encodes CASSNQGADQPQHF.

The gene calls are TRBV4-1 and TRBJ1-2; TRBD1 aligns across 9 bases. Germline values: CDR1 MGHRA, CDR2 YSYEKL. V lost 1 base and J lost 4; bases outside the gene matches: 13. The CDR3 covers 18 residues. CDR3 sequence: CASSQVLGGRGQGYGYTF. CDR3 coding DNA: TGCGCCAGCAGCCAAGTCCTCGGAGGACGGGGACAGGGCTATGGCTACACCTTC.

The chain joins TRBV2 to TRBJ2-7; the match to TRBD1 covers 7 bases. The CDR3 runs to 12 residues. The V gene's germline CDR1 is SNHLY and CDR2 FYNNEI. Unmatched junction bases numbered 4, after V lost 10 bases and J lost 1 base. CDR3 region: CATWDRSYEQYF. In DNA form, the CDR3 reads TGTGCCACTTGGGACAGATCCTACGAGCAGTACTTC. Supplemented by reference TRBV2 and TRBJ2-7, the full variable domain reads EPEVTQTPSHQVTQMGQEVILRCVPISNHLYFYWYRQILGQKVEFLVSFYNNEISEKSEIFDDQFSVERPDGSNFTLKIRSTKLEDSAMYFCATWDRSYEQYFGPGTRLTVT.

The J gene is TRBJ2-3, the V gene TRBV2, with TRBD2 matching over 10 bases. Germline V lookup: CDR1 SNHLY, CDR2 FYNNEI. V shed 6 bases and J 3 bases; nucleotides not matched to a gene: 9. The CDR3 is 16 amino acids. The CDR3 DNA follows: TGTGCCAGCAGGAAGGGGGCTAGCGGGAGTACAGATACGCAGTATTTT. It encodes CASRKGASGSTDTQYF.